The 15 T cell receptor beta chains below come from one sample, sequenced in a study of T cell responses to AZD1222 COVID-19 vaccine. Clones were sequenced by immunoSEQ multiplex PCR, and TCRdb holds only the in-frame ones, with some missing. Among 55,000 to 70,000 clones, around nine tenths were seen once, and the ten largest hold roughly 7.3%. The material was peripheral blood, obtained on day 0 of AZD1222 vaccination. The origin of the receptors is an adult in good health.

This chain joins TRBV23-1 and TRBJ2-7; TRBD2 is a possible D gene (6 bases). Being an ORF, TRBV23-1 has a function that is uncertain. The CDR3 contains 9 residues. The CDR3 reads CPEGEEQYF. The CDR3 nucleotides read TGCCCGGAGGGTGAAGAGCAGTACTTC.

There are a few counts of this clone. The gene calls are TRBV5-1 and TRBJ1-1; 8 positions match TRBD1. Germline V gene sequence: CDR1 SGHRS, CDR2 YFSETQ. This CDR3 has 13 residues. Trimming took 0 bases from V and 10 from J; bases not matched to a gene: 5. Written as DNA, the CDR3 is TGCGCCAGCAGCTTGGGGGACGACAGGGGAGCTTTCTTT. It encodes CASSLGDDRGAFF.

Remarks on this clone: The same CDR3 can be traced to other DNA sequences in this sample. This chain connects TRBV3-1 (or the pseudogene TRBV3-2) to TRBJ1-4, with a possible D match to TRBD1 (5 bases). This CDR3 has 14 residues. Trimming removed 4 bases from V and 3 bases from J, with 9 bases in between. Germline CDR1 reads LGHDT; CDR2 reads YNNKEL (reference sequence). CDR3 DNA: TGTGCCAGCAGCCTGAGGGGTGCTAATGAAAAACTGTTTTTT. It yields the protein CASSLRGANEKLFF.

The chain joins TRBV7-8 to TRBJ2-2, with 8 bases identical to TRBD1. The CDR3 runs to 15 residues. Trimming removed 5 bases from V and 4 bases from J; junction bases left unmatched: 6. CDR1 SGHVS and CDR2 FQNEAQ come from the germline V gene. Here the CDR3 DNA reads TGTGCCAGCAGCCCAGGGGGCGCAGGCACCGGGGAGCTGTTTTTT. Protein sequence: CASSPGGAGTGELFF.

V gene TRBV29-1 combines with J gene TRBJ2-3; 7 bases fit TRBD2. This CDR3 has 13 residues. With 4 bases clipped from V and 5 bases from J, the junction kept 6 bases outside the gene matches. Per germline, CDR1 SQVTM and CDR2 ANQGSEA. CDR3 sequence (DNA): TGCAGCGTTGTGGCGGGAGCAGGAGATACGCAGTATTTT. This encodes CSVVAGAGDTQYF.

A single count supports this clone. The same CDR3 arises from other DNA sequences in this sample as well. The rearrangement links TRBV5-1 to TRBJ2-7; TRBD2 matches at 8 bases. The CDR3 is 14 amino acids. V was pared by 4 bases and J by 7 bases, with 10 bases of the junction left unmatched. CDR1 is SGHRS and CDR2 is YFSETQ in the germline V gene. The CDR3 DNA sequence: TGCGCCAGCAGCCCTATTCGTAGCGGGAATGAGCAGTACTTC. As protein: CASSPIRSGNEQYF.

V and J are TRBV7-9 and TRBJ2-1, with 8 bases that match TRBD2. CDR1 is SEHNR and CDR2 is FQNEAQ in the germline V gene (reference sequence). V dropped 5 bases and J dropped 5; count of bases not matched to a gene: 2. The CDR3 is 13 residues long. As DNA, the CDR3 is TGTGCCAGCAGCCATAGCGGGAACAATGAGCAGTTCTTC. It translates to CASSHSGNNEQFF.

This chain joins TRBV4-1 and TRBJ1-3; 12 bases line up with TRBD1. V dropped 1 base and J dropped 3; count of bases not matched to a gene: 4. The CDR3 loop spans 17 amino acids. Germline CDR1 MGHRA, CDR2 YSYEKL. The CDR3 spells CASSQGGQGALGNTIYF. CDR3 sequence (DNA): TGCGCCAGCAGCCAAGGGGGACAGGGGGCGCTTGGAAACACCATATATTTT.

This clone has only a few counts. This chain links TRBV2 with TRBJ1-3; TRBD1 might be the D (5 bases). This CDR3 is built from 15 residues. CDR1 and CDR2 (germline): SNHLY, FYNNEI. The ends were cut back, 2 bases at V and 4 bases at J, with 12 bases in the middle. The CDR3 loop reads CASSEIGSGGNTIYF. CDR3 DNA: TGTGCCAGCAGTGAAATCGGGTCAGGGGGAAACACCATATATTTT.

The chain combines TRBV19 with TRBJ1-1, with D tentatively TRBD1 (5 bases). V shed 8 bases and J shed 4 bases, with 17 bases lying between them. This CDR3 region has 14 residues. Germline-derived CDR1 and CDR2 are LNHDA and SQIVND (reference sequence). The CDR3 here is CASQGLHFFTEAFF. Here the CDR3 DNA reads TGTGCCAGTCAGGGACTGCATTTTTTCACTGAAGCTTTCTTT.

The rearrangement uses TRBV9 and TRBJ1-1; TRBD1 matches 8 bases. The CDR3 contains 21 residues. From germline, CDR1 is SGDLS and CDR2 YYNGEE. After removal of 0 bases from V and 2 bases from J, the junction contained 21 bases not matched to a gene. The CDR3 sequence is CASSVGADRVFKSGGNTEAFF. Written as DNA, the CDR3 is TGTGCCAGCAGCGTAGGGGCGGACAGGGTCTTTAAGAGCGGGGGAAACACTGAAGCTTTCTTT.

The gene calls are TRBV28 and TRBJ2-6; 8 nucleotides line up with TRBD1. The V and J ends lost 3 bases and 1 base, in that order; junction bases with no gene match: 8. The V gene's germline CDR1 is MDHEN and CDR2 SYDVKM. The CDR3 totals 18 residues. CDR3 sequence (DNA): TGTGCCAGCAGTTTCAACCAGGGGGCGGCATCTGGGGCCAACGTCCTGACTTTC. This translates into CASSFNQGAASGANVLTF.

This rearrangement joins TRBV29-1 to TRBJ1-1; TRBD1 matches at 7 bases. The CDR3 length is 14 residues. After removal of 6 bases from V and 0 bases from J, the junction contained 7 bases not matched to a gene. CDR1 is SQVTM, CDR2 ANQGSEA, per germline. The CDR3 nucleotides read TGCAGCGTCGGGGGGACAGTCATGAACACTGAAGCTTTCTTT. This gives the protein CSVGGTVMNTEAFF.

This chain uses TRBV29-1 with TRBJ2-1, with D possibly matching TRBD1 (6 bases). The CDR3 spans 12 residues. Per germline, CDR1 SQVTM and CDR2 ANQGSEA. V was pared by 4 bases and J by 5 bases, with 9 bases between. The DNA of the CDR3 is TGCAGCGTTGGAGGACAGCACAATGAGCAGTTCTTC. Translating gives CSVGGQHNEQFF.

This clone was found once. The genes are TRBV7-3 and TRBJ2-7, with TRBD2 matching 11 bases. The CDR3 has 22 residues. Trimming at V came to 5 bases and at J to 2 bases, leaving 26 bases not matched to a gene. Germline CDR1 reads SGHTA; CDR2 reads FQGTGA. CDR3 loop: CASSPGLRGSGTSGSITYEQYF. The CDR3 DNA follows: TGTGCCAGCAGCCCCGGGCTCAGGGGATCAGGGACTAGCGGCTCTATAACCTACGAGCAGTACTTC. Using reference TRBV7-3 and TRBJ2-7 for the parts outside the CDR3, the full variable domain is GAGVSQTPSNKVTEKGKYVELRCDPISGHTALYWYRQSLGQGPEFLIYFQGTGAADDSGLPNDRFFAVRPEGSVSTLKIQRTERGDSAVYLCASSPGLRGSGTSGSITYEQYFGPGTRLTVT.